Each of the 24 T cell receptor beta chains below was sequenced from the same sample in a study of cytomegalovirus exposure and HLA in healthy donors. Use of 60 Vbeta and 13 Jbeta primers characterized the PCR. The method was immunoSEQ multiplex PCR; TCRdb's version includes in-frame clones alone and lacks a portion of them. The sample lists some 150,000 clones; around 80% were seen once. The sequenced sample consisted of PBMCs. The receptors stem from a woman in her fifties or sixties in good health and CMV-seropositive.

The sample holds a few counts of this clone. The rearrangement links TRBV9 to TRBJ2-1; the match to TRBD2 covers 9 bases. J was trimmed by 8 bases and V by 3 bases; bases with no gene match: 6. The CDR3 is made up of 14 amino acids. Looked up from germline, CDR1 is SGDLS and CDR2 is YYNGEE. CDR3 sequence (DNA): TGTGCCAGCAGCGGCCTGACTAGCGGCGATGAGCAGTTCTTC. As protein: CASSGLTSGDEQFF.

CDR3 loop: CASSLTRADGYTF. CDR3 nucleotide sequence: TGTGCCAGCAGCTTAACCAGGGCTGATGGCTACACCTTC. The chain joins TRBV7-9 to TRBJ1-2; TRBD1 might be the D (5 bases). Germline CDR1 reads SEHNR; CDR2 reads FQNEAQ (reference sequence). CDR3 size: 13 residues. Deletions cut 2 bases from V and 6 bases from J, with 10 bases between.

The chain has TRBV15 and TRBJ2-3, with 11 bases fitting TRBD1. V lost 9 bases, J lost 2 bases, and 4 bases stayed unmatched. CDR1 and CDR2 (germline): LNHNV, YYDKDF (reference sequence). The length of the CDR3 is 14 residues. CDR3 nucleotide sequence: TGTGCCACTGGACAGGGGGCTAACACAGATACGCAGTATTTT. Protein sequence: CATGQGANTDTQYF.

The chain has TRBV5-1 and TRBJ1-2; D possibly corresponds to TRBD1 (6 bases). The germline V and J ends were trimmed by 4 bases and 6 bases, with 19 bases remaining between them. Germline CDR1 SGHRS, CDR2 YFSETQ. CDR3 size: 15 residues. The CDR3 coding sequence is TGCGCCAGCAGCGAAGAGGGGGGGGGCATCAATGGCTACACCTTC. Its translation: CASSEEGGGINGYTF. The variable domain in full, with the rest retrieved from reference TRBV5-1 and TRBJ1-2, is KAGVTQTPRYLIKTRGQQVTLSCSPISGHRSVSWYQQTPGQGLQFLFEYFSETQRNKGNFPGRFSGRQFSNSRSEMNVSTLELGDSALYLCASSEEGGGINGYTFGSGTRLTVV.

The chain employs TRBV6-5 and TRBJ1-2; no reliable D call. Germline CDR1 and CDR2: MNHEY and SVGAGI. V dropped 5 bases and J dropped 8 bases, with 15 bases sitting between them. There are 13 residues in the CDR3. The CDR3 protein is CASSDFGPGGYTF. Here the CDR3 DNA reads TGTGCCAGCAGTGATTTTGGTCCGGGGGGCTACACCTTC.

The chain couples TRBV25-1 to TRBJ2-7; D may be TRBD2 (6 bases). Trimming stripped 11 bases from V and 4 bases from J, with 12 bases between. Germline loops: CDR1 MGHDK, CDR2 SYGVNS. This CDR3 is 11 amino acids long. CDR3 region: CAAMGGYEQYF. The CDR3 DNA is TGTGCCGCCATGGGGGGATACGAGCAGTACTTC.

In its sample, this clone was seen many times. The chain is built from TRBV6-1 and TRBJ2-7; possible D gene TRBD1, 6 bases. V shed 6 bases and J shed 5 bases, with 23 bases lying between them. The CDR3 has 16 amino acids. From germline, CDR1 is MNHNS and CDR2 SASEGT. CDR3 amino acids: CASRESSGTNPNEQYF. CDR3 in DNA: TGTGCCAGCAGGGAATCTTCCGGGACAAACCCCAACGAGCAGTACTTC.

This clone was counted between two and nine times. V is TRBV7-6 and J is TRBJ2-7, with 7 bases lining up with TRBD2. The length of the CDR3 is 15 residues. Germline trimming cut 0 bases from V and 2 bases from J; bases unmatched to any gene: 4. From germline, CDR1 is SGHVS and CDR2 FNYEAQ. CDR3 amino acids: CASSLAWREPYEQYF. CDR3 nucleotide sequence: TGTGCCAGCAGCTTAGCGTGGCGGGAGCCCTACGAGCAGTACTTC.

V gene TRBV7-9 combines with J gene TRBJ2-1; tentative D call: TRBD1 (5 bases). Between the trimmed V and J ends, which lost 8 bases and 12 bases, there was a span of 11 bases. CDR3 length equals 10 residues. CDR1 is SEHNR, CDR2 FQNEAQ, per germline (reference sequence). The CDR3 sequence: CASESGAQFF. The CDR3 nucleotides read TGTGCCAGCGAAAGTGGGGCGCAGTTCTTC. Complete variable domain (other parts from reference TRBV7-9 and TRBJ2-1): DTGVSQNPRHKITKRGQNVTFRCDPISEHNRLYWYRQTLGQGPEFLTYFQNEAQLEKSRLLSDRFSAERPKGSFSTLEIQRTEQGDSAMYLCASESGAQFFGPGTRLTVL.

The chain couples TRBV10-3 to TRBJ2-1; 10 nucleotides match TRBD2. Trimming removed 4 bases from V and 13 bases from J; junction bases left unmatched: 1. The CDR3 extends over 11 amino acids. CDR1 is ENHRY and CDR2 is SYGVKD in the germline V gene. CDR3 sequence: CAISASGSQFF. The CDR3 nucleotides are TGTGCCATCAGTGCTAGCGGGAGTCAGTTCTTC.

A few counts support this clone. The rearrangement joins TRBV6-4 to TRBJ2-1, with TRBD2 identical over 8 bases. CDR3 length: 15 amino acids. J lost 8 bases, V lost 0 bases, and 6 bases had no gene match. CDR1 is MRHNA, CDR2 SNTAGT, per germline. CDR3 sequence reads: CASSDSLATSDEQFF. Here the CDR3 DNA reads TGTGCCAGCAGTGACTCGCTCGCGACTAGCGATGAGCAGTTCTTC.

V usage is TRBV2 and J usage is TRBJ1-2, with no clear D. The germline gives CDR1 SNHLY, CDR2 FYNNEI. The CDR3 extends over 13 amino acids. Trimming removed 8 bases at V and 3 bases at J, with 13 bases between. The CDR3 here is CASGTLGDYGYTF. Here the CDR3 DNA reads TGTGCCAGCGGAACTCTCGGGGACTATGGCTACACCTTC. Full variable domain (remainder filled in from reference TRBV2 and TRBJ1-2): EPEVTQTPSHQVTQMGQEVILRCVPISNHLYFYWYRQILGQKVEFLVSFYNNEISEKSEIFDDQFSVERPDGSNFTLKIRSTKLEDSAMYFCASGTLGDYGYTFGSGTRLTVV.

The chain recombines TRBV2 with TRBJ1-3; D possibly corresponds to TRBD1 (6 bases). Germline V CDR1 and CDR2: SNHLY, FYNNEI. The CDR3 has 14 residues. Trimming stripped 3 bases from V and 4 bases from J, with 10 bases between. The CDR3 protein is CASSDWGHGNTIYF. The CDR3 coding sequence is TGTGCCAGCAGTGATTGGGGACACGGAAACACCATATATTTT. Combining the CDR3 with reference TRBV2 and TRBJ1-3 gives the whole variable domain EPEVTQTPSHQVTQMGQEVILRCVPISNHLYFYWYRQILGQKVEFLVSFYNNEISEKSEIFDDQFSVERPDGSNFTLKIRSTKLEDSAMYFCASSDWGHGNTIYFGEGSWLTVV.

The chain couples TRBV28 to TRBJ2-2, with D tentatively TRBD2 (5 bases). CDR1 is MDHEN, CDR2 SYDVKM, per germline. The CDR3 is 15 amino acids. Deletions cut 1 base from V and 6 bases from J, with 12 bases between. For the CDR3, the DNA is TGTGCCAGCAGTTTATTGCGGGCTCTGGCCGGGGAGCTGTTTTTT. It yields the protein CASSLLRALAGELFF.

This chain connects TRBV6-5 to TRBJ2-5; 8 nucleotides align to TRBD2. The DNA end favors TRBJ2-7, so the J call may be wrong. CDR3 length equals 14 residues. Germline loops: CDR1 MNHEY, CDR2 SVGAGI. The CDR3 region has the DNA TGTGCCAGCAGAACCGGGACTAGGTCCTACGAGCAGTACTTC. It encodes CASRTGTRSYEQYF.

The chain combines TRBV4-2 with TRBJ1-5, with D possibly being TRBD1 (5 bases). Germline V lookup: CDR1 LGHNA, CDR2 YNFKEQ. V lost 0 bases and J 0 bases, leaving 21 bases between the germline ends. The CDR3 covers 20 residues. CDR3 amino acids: CASSQDLPGLGVYSNQPQHF. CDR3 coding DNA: TGTGCCAGCAGCCAAGATCTTCCCGGCTTAGGGGTTTATAGCAATCAGCCCCAGCATTTT.

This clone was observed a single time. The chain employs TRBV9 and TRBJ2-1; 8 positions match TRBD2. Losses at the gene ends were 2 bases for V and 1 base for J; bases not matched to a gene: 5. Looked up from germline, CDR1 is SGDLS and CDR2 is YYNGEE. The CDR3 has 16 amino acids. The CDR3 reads CASSVVGRGSYNEQFF. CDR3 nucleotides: TGTGCCAGCAGCGTCGTCGGGAGGGGGTCCTACAATGAGCAGTTCTTC.

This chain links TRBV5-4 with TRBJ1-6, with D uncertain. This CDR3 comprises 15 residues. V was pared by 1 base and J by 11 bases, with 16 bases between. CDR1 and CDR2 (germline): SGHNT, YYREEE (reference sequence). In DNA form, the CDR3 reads TGTGCCAGCAGCTTGCAAGGACTTAGCAATGCACCCCTCCACTTT. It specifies CASSLQGLSNAPLHF.

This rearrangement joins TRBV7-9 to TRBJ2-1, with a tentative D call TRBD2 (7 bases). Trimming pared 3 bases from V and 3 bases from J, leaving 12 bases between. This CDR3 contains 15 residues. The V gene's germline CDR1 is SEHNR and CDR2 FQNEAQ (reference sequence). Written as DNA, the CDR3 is TGTGCCAGCAGCTTTTCGGGGGGCAGCTACAATGAGCAGTTCTTC. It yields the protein CASSFSGGSYNEQFF.

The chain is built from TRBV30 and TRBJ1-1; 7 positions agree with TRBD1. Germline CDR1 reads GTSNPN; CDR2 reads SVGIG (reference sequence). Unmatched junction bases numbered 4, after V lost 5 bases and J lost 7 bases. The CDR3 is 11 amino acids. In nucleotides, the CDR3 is TGTGCCTGGGCCAGGGGGAATGAAGCTTTCTTT. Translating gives CAWARGNEAFF.

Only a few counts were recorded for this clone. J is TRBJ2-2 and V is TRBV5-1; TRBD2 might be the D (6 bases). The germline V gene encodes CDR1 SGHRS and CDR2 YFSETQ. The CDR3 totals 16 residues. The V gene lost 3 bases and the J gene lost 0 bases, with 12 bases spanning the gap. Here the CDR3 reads CASSWGGFPNTGELFF. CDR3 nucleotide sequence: TGCGCCAGCAGCTGGGGAGGCTTCCCGAACACCGGGGAGCTGTTTTTT.

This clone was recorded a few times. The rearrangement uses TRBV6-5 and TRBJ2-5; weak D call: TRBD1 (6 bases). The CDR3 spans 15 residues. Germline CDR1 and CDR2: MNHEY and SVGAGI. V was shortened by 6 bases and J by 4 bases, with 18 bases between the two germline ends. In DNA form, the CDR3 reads TGTGCCAGCAGAACTCATACAGGGTTGGGAGAGACCCAGTACTTC. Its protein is CASRTHTGLGETQYF.

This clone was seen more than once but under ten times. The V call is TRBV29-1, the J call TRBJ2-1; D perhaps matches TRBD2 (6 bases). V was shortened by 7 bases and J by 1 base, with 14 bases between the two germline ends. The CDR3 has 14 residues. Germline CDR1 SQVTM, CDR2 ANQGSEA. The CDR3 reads CSGRGLRSYNEQFF. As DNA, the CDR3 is TGCAGCGGACGGGGACTTAGATCCTACAATGAGCAGTTCTTC.

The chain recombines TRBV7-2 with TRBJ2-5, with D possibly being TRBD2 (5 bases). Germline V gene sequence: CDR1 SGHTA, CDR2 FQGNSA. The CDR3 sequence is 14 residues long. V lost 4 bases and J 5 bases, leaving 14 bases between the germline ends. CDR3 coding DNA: TGTGCCAGCAGCTCGTTAGGACTTTTGGAGACCCAGTACTTC. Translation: CASSSLGLLETQYF. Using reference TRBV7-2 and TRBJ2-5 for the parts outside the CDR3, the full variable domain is GAGVSQSPSNKVTEKGKDVELRCDPISGHTALYWYRQSLGQGLEFLIYFQGNSAPDKSGLPSDRFSAERTGGSVSTLTIQRTQQEDSAVYLCASSSLGLLETQYFGPGTRLLVL.